The subject of this entry is one T cell receptor (beta chain). In the source study's methods: Quantification of nucleated cells was approximated via reference gene primer amplification. TCRdb's table, derived via immunoSEQ multiplex PCR, lists solely in-frame clones and lacks some. Clone size and V and J calls were adopted from that table, with D and trimming inferred from the DNA. The table has more than 300,000 clones, about 89% seen once. These data originate in a study of blood T cell repertoires in COVID-19. Study information: Acute and convalescent COVID-19 samples came from the United States, Italy and Spain. The analysed material was cDNA or gDNA that came from T cells, B-cell-depleted T cells, or PBMCs.

Seattle participants joined during active infection and were tracked over time. This CDR3 spans 14 amino acids. V gave up 1 base and J gave up 4 bases, with 11 bases separating them. The V gene's germline CDR1 is LGHDT and CDR2 YNNKEL (reference sequence). The chain joins TRBV3-1 (or the pseudogene TRBV3-2) to TRBJ2-7, with D maybe TRBD2 (6 bases). Sequencing was performed on peripheral blood. This TCR was sampled from a woman in her twenties or thirties with COVID-19, enrolled during active disease. The CDR3 DNA reads as TGTGCCAGCAGCCAAGTCGGGAGCAAGTACGAGCAGTACTTC. Translating gives CASSQVGSKYEQYF.